This TCR beta chain is drawn from a study of cytomegalovirus exposure and HLA in healthy donors. Study as a whole: About 80 million unique TCRs from HLA-typed donors were held in an early data release. The Caucasian-associated ancestry cluster held more than 80% of around 380 genotyped donors.

General study findings and limits: Earlier analysis found most TCR beta V segments productive about 87% or about 30% of the time.

Vbeta (60) and Jbeta (13) primers were used in the PCR. TCRdb's copy holds only in-frame clones and misses some; the assay was immunoSEQ multiplex PCR. The sample lists some 160,000 clones; 9.4% were seen once. This clone has more than one count but fewer than ten. Its cognate antigen is unknown. The clonotype comes from a male donor in good health and CMV-seronegative. The sample comprised PBMCs.

CDR3 protein: CASSLGTGKYEQYF. The CDR3 DNA is TGTGCCAGCAGTCTCGGGACAGGGAAATACGAGCAGTACTTC. The V gene is TRBV6-6, the J gene TRBJ2-7; 9 bases line up with TRBD1. The V and J ends lost 5 bases and 4 bases, in that order; junction bases with no gene match: 6. Germline CDR1 reads MNHNY; CDR2 reads SVGAGI (reference sequence). The CDR3 totals 14 residues.